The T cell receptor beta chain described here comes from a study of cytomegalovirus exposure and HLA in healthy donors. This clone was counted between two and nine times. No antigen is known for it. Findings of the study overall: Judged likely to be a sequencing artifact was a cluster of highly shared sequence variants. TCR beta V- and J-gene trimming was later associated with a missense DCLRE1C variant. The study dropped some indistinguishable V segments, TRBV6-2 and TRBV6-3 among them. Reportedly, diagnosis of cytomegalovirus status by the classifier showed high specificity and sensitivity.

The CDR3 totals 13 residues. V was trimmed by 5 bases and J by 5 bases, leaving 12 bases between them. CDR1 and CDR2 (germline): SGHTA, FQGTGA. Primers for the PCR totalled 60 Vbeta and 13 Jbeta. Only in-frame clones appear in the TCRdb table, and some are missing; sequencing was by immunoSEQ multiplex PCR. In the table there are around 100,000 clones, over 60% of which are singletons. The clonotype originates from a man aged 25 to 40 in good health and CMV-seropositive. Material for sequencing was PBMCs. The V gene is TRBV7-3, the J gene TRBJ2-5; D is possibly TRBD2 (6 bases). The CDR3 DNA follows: TGTGCCAGCAGCGGGGGAGGAGGGGAGACCCAGTACTTC. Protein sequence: CASSGGGGETQYF.